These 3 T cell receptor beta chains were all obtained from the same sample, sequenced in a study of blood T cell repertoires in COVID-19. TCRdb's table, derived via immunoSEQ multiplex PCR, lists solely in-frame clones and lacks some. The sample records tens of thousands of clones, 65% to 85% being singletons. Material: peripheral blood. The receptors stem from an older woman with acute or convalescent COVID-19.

The CDR3 DNA follows: TGTGCCAGCAGCTCAGGGTCTGGAAACACCATATATTTT. Translation: CASSSGSGNTIYF. The chain is built from TRBV3-1 (or the pseudogene TRBV3-2) and TRBJ1-3; D perhaps matches TRBD1 (5 bases). The V end lost 5 bases, the J end lost 1 base, and 6 bases lay between the germline ends. The CDR3 sequence is 13 residues long. Germline-derived CDR1 and CDR2 are LGHDT and YNNKEL (reference sequence).

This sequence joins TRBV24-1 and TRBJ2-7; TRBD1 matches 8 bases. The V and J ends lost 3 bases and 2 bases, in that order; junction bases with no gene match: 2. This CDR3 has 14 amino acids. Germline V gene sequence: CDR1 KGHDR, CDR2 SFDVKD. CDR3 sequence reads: CATSDRTGTYEQYF. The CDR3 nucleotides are TGTGCCACCAGTGATCGGACAGGGACCTACGAGCAGTACTTC.

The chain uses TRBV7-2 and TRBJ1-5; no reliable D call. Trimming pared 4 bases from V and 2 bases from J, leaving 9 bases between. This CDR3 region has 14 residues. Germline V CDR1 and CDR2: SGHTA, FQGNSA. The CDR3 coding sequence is TGTGCCAGCAGCTCCTATTCGGGCAATCAGCCCCAGCATTTT. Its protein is CASSSYSGNQPQHF.